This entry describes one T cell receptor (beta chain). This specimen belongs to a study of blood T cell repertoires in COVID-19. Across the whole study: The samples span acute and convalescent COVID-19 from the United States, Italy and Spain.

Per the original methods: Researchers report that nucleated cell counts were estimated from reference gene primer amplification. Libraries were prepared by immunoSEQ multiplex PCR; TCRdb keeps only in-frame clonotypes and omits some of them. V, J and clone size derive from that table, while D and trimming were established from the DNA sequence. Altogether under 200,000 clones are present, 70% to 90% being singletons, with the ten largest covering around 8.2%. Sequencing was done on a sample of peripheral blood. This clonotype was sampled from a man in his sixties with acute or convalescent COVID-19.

The CDR3 here is CASRPQTDTQYF. CDR3 DNA sequence: TGTGCCAGCAGACCACAGACAGATACGCAGTATTTT. The V gene is TRBV6-5, the J gene TRBJ2-3, with unresolved D. Germline loops: CDR1 MNHEY, CDR2 SVGAGI. Trimming took off 6 bases at V and 3 bases at J, with 7 bases between the two ends. The CDR3 spans 12 residues.